One and the same sample provided the 30 T cell receptor beta chains below, sequenced in a study of blood T cells in healthy people across ages. The second PCR ran about 6 to 12 cycles with a sample-barcoded 5' primer and J-beta primers. TCRdb used MiXCR to reprocess the 5' RACE reads, holding one entry per CDR3 protein. The table includes some 850,000 distinct CDR3 sequences, about 26% detected once. This same sample was also taken into another study, of T cells of mothers and their children.

Sequenced: blood. The source is a boy aged 5-17 years in good health.

The chain couples TRBV4-3 to TRBJ2-3; D might be TRBD1 (5 bases). The germline V gene encodes CDR1 LGHNA and CDR2 YSLEER. This CDR3 has 16 residues. V lost 4 bases to trimming and J lost 2 bases, with 16 bases between them. CDR3 bases: TGCGCCAGCAGCCCCCGGGCGACAGTTTACACAGATACGCAGTATTTT. Protein product: CASSPRATVYTDTQYF.

The gene calls are TRBV11-1 and TRBJ2-6; 11 bases agree with TRBD1. Trimming at V came to 2 bases and at J to 4 bases, leaving 10 bases not matched to a gene. This CDR3 contains 19 residues. The germline V gene has CDR1 SGHAT and CDR2 FQDESV (reference sequence). CDR3 residues: CASSLSRDRGTSGANVLTF. The CDR3 coding sequence is TGTGCCAGCAGCTTATCCCGGGACAGGGGGACTTCCGGGGCCAACGTCCTGACTTTC.

The chain is built from TRBV6-2 or TRBV6-3 and TRBJ1-1, with a tentative D call TRBD1 (5 bases). The CDR3 sequence is 17 residues long. CDR1 MNHEY and CDR2 SVGEGT come from the germline V gene. V lost 2 bases to trimming and J lost 2 bases, with 18 bases between them. The CDR3 DNA sequence: TGTGCCAGCAGTTACCATCCTTACGCGGGGGTTAACACTGAAGCTTTCTTT. It is translated as CASSYHPYAGVNTEAFF.

The rearrangement uses TRBV5-5 and TRBJ1-2, with a tentative D call TRBD1 (5 bases). Germline lookup yields CDR1 SGHKS and CDR2 YYEKEE (reference sequence). V shed 0 bases and J shed 4 bases, with 7 bases lying between them. The CDR3 consists of 13 residues. The CDR3 here is CASSLGQLYGYTF. For the CDR3, the DNA is TGTGCCAGCAGCTTGGGACAGCTCTATGGCTACACCTTC.

The CDR3 DNA is TGCAGCGTGAAGGGGAGGACAGGGGGTGAAAAACTGTTTTTT. It specifies CSVKGRTGGEKLFF. The chain combines TRBV29-1 with TRBJ1-4; 10 bases match TRBD1. The CDR3 covers 14 residues. Germline lookup yields CDR1 SQVTM and CDR2 ANQGSEA. J was trimmed by 7 bases and V by 6 bases; bases with no gene match: 8.

This clonotype has just a few counts. The chain is built from TRBV5-6 and TRBJ1-1; D is uncertain. The CDR3 extends over 13 amino acids. Germline V gene data show CDR1 as SGHDT and CDR2 as YYEEEE. V lost 2 bases, J lost 5 bases, and 10 bases lay in between. The CDR3 nucleotides read TGTGCCAGCAGCTTTAACCCAGGTACTGAAGCTTTCTTT. This translates into CASSFNPGTEAFF. Supplemented by reference TRBV5-6 and TRBJ1-1, the full variable domain reads DAGVTQSPTHLIKTRGQQVTLRCSPKSGHDTVSWYQQALGQGPQFIFQYYEEEERQRGNFPDRFSGHQFPNYSSELNVNALLLGDSALYLCASSFNPGTEAFFGQGTRLTVV.

V usage is TRBV6-6 and J usage is TRBJ1-4, with TRBD1 identical over 7 bases. V lost 5 bases, J lost 0 bases, and 6 bases stayed unmatched. Germline V gene lookup returns CDR1 MNHNY and CDR2 SVGAGI (reference sequence). The CDR3 sequence is 16 residues long. CDR3 region: CASSRNTGATNEKLFF. The CDR3 bases are TGTGCCAGCAGTCGAAATACAGGGGCAACTAATGAAAAACTGTTTTTT.

This clonotype was seen more than once but under ten times. The V gene is TRBV6-5, the J gene TRBJ2-2; 10 nucleotides line up with TRBD1. The CDR3 length is 16 residues. V lost 5 bases and J lost 5; bases outside the gene matches: 8. Germline lookup yields CDR1 MNHEY and CDR2 SVGAGI. CDR3 loop: CASSNRQGALTGELFF. For the CDR3, the DNA is TGTGCCAGCAGTAACCGACAGGGGGCCCTGACCGGGGAGCTGTTTTTT.

This clonotype was found a few times. The chain joins TRBV12-3 or TRBV12-4 to TRBJ2-1; the D gene is possibly TRBD2 (5 bases). Trimming pared 7 bases from V and 4 bases from J, leaving 17 bases between. The CDR3 contains 15 residues. This CDR3 reads CASTYRQAGYNEQFF. DNA of the CDR3: TGTGCCAGCACCTATCGGCAGGCGGGTTACAATGAGCAGTTCTTC.

This chain links TRBV4-2 with TRBJ1-2, with 8 bases fitting TRBD1. Germline CDR1 reads LGHNA; CDR2 reads YNFKEQ. This CDR3 spans 15 amino acids. V dropped 0 bases and J dropped 8; count of bases not matched to a gene: 8. The CDR3 DNA sequence: TGTGCCAGCAGCCAAGACCTAGGGCAGGGGGCAGGCTACACCTTC. Protein: CASSQDLGQGAGYTF.

There are a few counts of this clonotype. V and J are TRBV10-2 and TRBJ2-2; no clear D. The CDR3 covers 11 residues. Germline-derived CDR1 and CDR2 are WSHSY and SAAADI. V lost 8 bases and J 6 bases, leaving 7 bases between the germline ends. The CDR3, as DNA: TGCGCCAGCCAAAGGCCCGGGGAGCTGTTTTTT. Protein product: CASQRPGELFF.

The chain has TRBV29-1 and TRBJ2-5; perhaps TRBD2 as D (6 bases). Germline-derived CDR1 and CDR2 are SQVTM and ANQGSEA. CDR3 length: 14 residues. V was clipped by 3 bases and J by 0 bases, with 11 bases between them. The chain's CDR3 is CSVEGGGYQETQYF. CDR3 in DNA: TGCAGCGTTGAGGGAGGAGGATACCAAGAGACCCAGTACTTC.

The V call is TRBV5-1, the J call TRBJ2-1; D is uncertain. The CDR3 has 15 residues. The V end lost 3 bases, the J end lost 0 bases, and 10 bases lay between the germline ends. Germline V gene lookup returns CDR1 SGHRS and CDR2 YFSETQ. For the CDR3, the DNA is TGCGCCAGCAGCTCACGGCAGAGCTCCTACAATGAGCAGTTCTTC. Translation: CASSSRQSSYNEQFF. Variable domain in full (rest from reference TRBV5-1 and TRBJ2-1): KAGVTQTPRYLIKTRGQQVTLSCSPISGHRSVSWYQQTPGQGLQFLFEYFSETQRNKGNFPGRFSGRQFSNSRSEMNVSTLELGDSALYLCASSSRQSSYNEQFFGPGTRLTVL.

The rearrangement joins TRBV2 to TRBJ2-1; D is undetermined. V was pared by 3 bases and J by 3 bases, with 6 bases between. This CDR3 has 13 amino acids. The germline gives CDR1 SNHLY, CDR2 FYNNEI. CDR3: CASSELGYNEQFF. The CDR3 DNA reads as TGTGCCAGCAGTGAGTTGGGCTACAATGAGCAGTTCTTC.

The chain combines TRBV20-1 with TRBJ2-5; D ambiguous. V was clipped by 0 bases and J by 5 bases, with 13 bases between them. The CDR3 has 14 amino acids. Germline V gives CDR1 DFQATT, CDR2 SNEGSKA (reference sequence). The CDR3 spells CSARDASVRETQYF. CDR3 in DNA: TGCAGTGCTAGAGATGCATCGGTGAGGGAGACCCAGTACTTC.

The V gene is TRBV20-1, the J gene TRBJ2-3; the D is unclear. CDR1 is DFQATT, CDR2 SNEGSKA, per germline (reference sequence). The CDR3 consists of 11 residues. The V and J ends lost 3 bases and 6 bases respectively, with 7 bases between them. CDR3 sequence: CSASGRDTQYF. The CDR3 nucleotides are TGCAGTGCTAGTGGAAGGGATACGCAGTATTTT.

The chain is built from TRBV25-1 and TRBJ2-1; TRBD2 aligns across 7 bases. J lost 0 bases, V lost 4 bases, and 3 bases had no gene match. Germline loops: CDR1 MGHDK, CDR2 SYGVNS. The length of the CDR3 is 15 residues. CDR3 region: CASSGGSSSYNEQFF. The CDR3 DNA sequence: TGTGCCAGCAGTGGCGGGAGCTCCTCCTACAATGAGCAGTTCTTC.

This clonotype was seen more than once but under ten times. The chain recombines TRBV9 with TRBJ2-5; TRBD2 is a possible D gene (6 bases). The CDR3 has 16 residues. Germline assignment: CDR1 SGDLS and CDR2 YYNGEE. Trimming took off 4 bases at V and 1 base at J, with 17 bases between the two ends. The CDR3 bases are TGTGCCAGCAGCTCCATAGACCAGGGAGGCCAAGAGACCCAGTACTTC. Amino acid sequence: CASSSIDQGGQETQYF.

The rearrangement joins TRBV14 to TRBJ2-2, with D possibly matching TRBD1 (6 bases). The V and J ends lost 0 bases and 9 bases respectively, with 17 bases between them. The CDR3 length is 16 residues. CDR1 and CDR2 from the germline V gene are SGHDN and FVKESK. The CDR3 is CASSQEGFRQERELFF. The DNA for the CDR3 is TGTGCCAGCAGCCAAGAGGGTTTTCGACAGGAGCGGGAGCTGTTTTTT.

The rearrangement uses TRBV6-6 and TRBJ1-2, with 7 bases aligning to TRBD1. The CDR3 contains 11 residues. The germline V gene has CDR1 MNHNY and CDR2 SVGAGI (reference sequence). CDR3 residues: CASTGTYGYTF. CDR3 nucleotides: TGTGCGTCGACAGGGACCTATGGCTACACCTTC.

This sequence joins TRBV4-2 and TRBJ1-3; TRBD1 aligns across 9 bases. The V gene end was trimmed by 3 bases and the J gene end by 4 bases; junction bases not matched to a gene: 4. CDR3 length equals 15 residues. Germline V gives CDR1 LGHNA, CDR2 YNFKEQ. The CDR3 reads CASSQRTGVGNTIYF. The CDR3 nucleotides are TGTGCCAGCAGCCAGAGGACAGGGGTAGGAAACACCATATATTTT.

This clonotype showed up just a few times. This CDR3 is CASSQASSGTEEGKLFF. CDR3 coding DNA: TGTGCCAGCAGCCAAGCATCTTCCGGGACAGAAGAAGGAAAACTGTTTTTT. This chain links TRBV3-1 with TRBJ1-4; 7 positions agree with TRBD1. V dropped 1 base and J dropped 10; count of bases not matched to a gene: 15. The CDR3 covers 17 residues. Germline V lookup: CDR1 LGHDT, CDR2 YNNKEL (reference sequence).

This clonotype has only a few counts. The chain employs TRBV7-6 and TRBJ2-1, with 8 bases aligning to TRBD2. The CDR3 length is 17 residues. Germline CDR1 SGHVS, CDR2 FNYEAQ. V was pared by 3 bases and J by 0 bases, with 7 bases of the junction left unmatched. The CDR3 reads CASSFDAGGFSYNEQFF. The CDR3 nucleotides are TGTGCCAGCAGCTTCGACGCGGGGGGATTCTCCTACAATGAGCAGTTCTTC.

The CDR3: CATSDSTREVDEQFF. The DNA of the CDR3 is TGTGCCACCAGTGACTCGACTAGAGAAGTGGATGAGCAGTTCTTC. The chain combines TRBV24-1 with TRBJ2-5; TRBD2 is a possible D gene (6 bases). The J call is uncertain, as TRBJ2-1 better fits the DNA end. The CDR3 spans 15 residues. In germline, CDR1 is KGHDR, CDR2 SFDVKD.

This clonotype was counted ten times or more. This chain joins TRBV7-9 and TRBJ2-1; 7 positions match TRBD2. V trimming: 3 bases; J trimming: 4 bases; junction bases outside the gene matches: 6. This CDR3 is 15 amino acids long. Germline V CDR1 and CDR2: SEHNR, FQNEAQ (reference sequence). The CDR3 region is CASSFGAGTYNEQFF. In DNA, the CDR3 is TGTGCCAGCAGCTTTGGAGCGGGGACTTACAATGAGCAGTTCTTC.

This clonotype was detected a few times. The chain recombines TRBV10-3 with TRBJ2-5; a weak D match, TRBD1 (8 bases). Trimming cost V 3 bases and J 5 bases, with 16 bases left between them. Germline V gene data show CDR1 as ENHRY and CDR2 as SYGVKD. This CDR3 is 15 amino acids long. The CDR3 reads CAISELQGGIETQYF. CDR3 coding DNA: TGTGCCATCAGTGAACTACAGGGGGGGATCGAGACCCAGTACTTC.

The chain carries TRBV4-1 and TRBJ1-1; no definite D call. V lost 0 bases and J 2 bases, leaving 7 bases between the germline ends. Germline V gene lookup returns CDR1 MGHRA and CDR2 YSYEKL. The CDR3 loop spans 14 amino acids. CDR3 bases: TGCGCCAGCAGCCAAGATTTATTCAACACTGAAGCTTTCTTT. Protein sequence: CASSQDLFNTEAFF.

This clonotype was found a few times. The J gene is TRBJ1-3, the V gene TRBV28, with TRBD1 as a possible D gene (6 bases). Germline V CDR1 and CDR2: MDHEN, SYDVKM. This CDR3 comprises 14 residues. Trimming left V 7 bases short and J 4 bases short, with 14 bases between. Here the CDR3 DNA reads TGTGCCAGCACCGACGTTGGACAGGGAAACACCATATATTTT. Translating gives CASTDVGQGNTIYF.

The chain joins TRBV28 to TRBJ2-4; possible D gene TRBD2, 6 bases. This CDR3 is built from 14 residues. The V gene's germline CDR1 is MDHEN and CDR2 SYDVKM. Trimming shortened V by 3 bases and J by 7 bases, and 13 bases separated the two germline ends. CDR3 nucleotides: TGTGCCAGCAGTTTTGTGTCGGGGACTAACATTCAGTACTTC. Its translation is CASSFVSGTNIQYF.

The chain uses TRBV19 and TRBJ2-7; D is possibly TRBD1 (6 bases). The CDR3 totals 12 residues. Per the germline V gene, CDR1 is LNHDA and CDR2 is SQIVND (reference sequence). Between the trimmed V and J ends, which lost 9 bases and 2 bases, there was a span of 11 bases. The CDR3 DNA reads TGTGCCAGCAAAGGGGGTGCCTACGAGCAGTACTTC. This gives the protein CASKGGAYEQYF. The full variable domain, completed using reference TRBV19 and TRBJ2-7, is DGGITQSPKYLFRKEGQNVTLSCEQNLNHDAMYWYRQDPGQGLRLIYYSQIVNDFQKGDIAEGYSVSREKKESFPLTVTSAQKNPTAFYLCASKGGAYEQYFGPGTRLTVT.